These 25 T cell receptor beta chains originate from one sample sequenced in a study of Tregs in tolerant kidney transplant recipients (dated by TCRdb to about 2019). Library preparation was by the immunoSEQ multiplex PCR assay. In its TCRdb copy, this immuneACCESS table keeps in-frame sequences only and misses some clones. Where compared with another copy, unresolved V genes explain less than half of these, and the others have no known cause. Here the sample has over 70,000 clones; roughly 90% occur a single time. 1.6% of the sample belongs to the ten largest clones. The transplants used related donors with nonmyeloablative bone marrow transplantation, and mixed chimerism in the human trials was transient. The source material was CD4+ T cells from blood (PBMCs), sampled 24 months after the transplant. The receptors shown here come from a human patient who received a combined kidney and bone marrow transplant. After a transplant, certain T cells may trace back to the graft donor.

The chain is built from TRBV4-1 and TRBJ2-3; 13 bases map to TRBD2. Per the germline V gene, CDR1 is MGHRA and CDR2 is YSYEKL. The CDR3 is made up of 18 amino acids. Trimming removed 2 bases from V and 0 bases from J; junction bases left unmatched: 5. The DNA of the CDR3 is TGCGCCAGCAGCCAAAGACTAGCGGGGGGTGCTAGCACAGATACGCAGTATTTT. Translating it yields CASSQRLAGGASTDTQYF.

The rearrangement joins TRBV19 to TRBJ2-7; 8 bases fit TRBD1. This CDR3 contains 13 residues. Trimming took 5 bases from V and 3 from J; bases not matched to a gene: 3. CDR1 is LNHDA and CDR2 is SQIVND in the germline V gene (reference sequence). CDR3 region: CASSFGQGYEQYF. Written as DNA, the CDR3 is TGTGCCAGTAGTTTCGGACAGGGCTACGAGCAGTACTTC.

This sequence joins TRBV5-1 and TRBJ2-7; unclear D gene. The germline V gene encodes CDR1 SGHRS and CDR2 YFSETQ. The CDR3 is 14 amino acids. V dropped 0 bases and J dropped 5 bases, with 12 bases sitting between them. The CDR3 DNA follows: TGCGCCAGCAGCTTGGAAAGTGCAACAGACGAGCAGTACTTC. This gives the protein CASSLESATDEQYF.

The CDR3 DNA is TGTGCCAGCAGCGTACGGCGGGCGGACACAGATACGCAGTATTTT. Its protein product is CASSVRRADTDTQYF. The chain is built from TRBV9 and TRBJ2-3, with D perhaps matching TRBD2 (5 bases). Germline V gene sequence: CDR1 SGDLS, CDR2 YYNGEE. The CDR3 covers 15 residues. Between the trimmed V and J ends, which lost 1 base and 2 bases, there was a span of 11 bases.

V and J are TRBV4-3 and TRBJ2-5; the D gene is possibly TRBD1 (6 bases). The DNA end is a closer match to TRBJ2-7, so the J assignment may be wrong. Germline V lookup: CDR1 LGHNA, CDR2 YSLEER. This CDR3 is built from 16 residues. CDR3 protein: CASSQGLGTLYYEQYF. CDR3 coding DNA: TGCGCCAGCAGCCAAGGACTCGGGACATTATATTACGAGCAGTACTTC.

The chain couples TRBV7-3 to TRBJ2-5; D not certain. With 6 bases removed from V and 4 bases from J, the gap between germline ends came to 9 bases. CDR1 SGHTA and CDR2 FQGTGA come from the germline V gene. The CDR3 has 12 amino acids. The CDR3, as DNA: TGTGCCAGCAGGGGTAGCTCAGAGACCCAGTACTTC. It specifies CASRGSSETQYF.

This chain joins TRBV7-2 and TRBJ1-2, with D unresolved. The CDR3 sequence is 11 residues long. The germline V gene encodes CDR1 SGHTA and CDR2 FQGNSA. V was clipped by 11 bases and J by 7 bases, with 14 bases between them. DNA of the CDR3: TGTGCCGAGCGGGATGTGGGTGGCTACACCTTC. As protein: CAERDVGGYTF. The full variable domain, its missing parts supplied by reference TRBV7-2 and TRBJ1-2, is GAGVSQSPSNKVTEKGKDVELRCDPISGHTALYWYRQSLGQGLEFLIYFQGNSAPDKSGLPSDRFSAERTGGSVSTLTIQRTQQEDSAVYLCAERDVGGYTFGSGTRLTVV.

Comment on this clone: One end of the junction fails to match germline, which may point to a read error. The CDR3: CSAETRGRYGYPF. The CDR3 coding sequence is TGCAGCGCCGAAACCAGGGGGAGATATGGCTACCCCTTC. J is TRBJ1-2 and V is TRBV29-1; TRBD1 matches 7 bases. This CDR3 contains 13 residues. Germline-derived CDR1 and CDR2 are SQVTM and ANQGSEA.

The chain recombines TRBV5-1 with TRBJ2-1; 9 bases are shared with TRBD2. The length of the CDR3 is 15 residues. V lost 2 bases and J lost 6; bases outside the gene matches: 6. Germline CDR1 is SGHRS and CDR2 is YFSETQ. CDR3 amino acids: CASSFLAGAGNEQFF. The CDR3 DNA reads as TGCGCCAGCAGCTTTTTAGCGGGAGCGGGCAATGAGCAGTTCTTC.

The sample holds one count of this clone. The chain carries TRBV6-4 and TRBJ2-5; 7 nucleotides agree with TRBD2. In germline, CDR1 is MRHNA, CDR2 SNTAGT. J was trimmed by 4 bases and V by 5 bases; bases with no gene match: 13. This CDR3 is built from 16 residues. The CDR3 spells CASSPWGGSPLETQYF. The CDR3, as DNA: TGTGCCAGCAGTCCCTGGGGAGGGAGTCCACTAGAGACCCAGTACTTC.

The chain has TRBV2 and TRBJ2-2, with 9 bases that match TRBD2. This CDR3 has 16 amino acids. The V segment lost 6 bases and the J segment 7 bases; nucleotides outside the gene matches: 12. Per germline, CDR1 SNHLY and CDR2 FYNNEI. CDR3 protein: CASSGMKRGAGGELFF. As DNA, the CDR3 is TGTGCCAGCAGCGGGATGAAGCGGGGGGCCGGCGGGGAGCTGTTTTTT.

The gene calls are TRBV4-2 and TRBJ2-7; 8 positions agree with TRBD1. Germline lookup yields CDR1 LGHNA and CDR2 YNFKEQ. This CDR3 is built from 15 residues. Germline trimming cut 0 bases from V and 4 bases from J; bases unmatched to any gene: 5. CDR3 nucleotide sequence: TGTGCCAGCAGCCAAGATCGCAGGGGGCGGTACGAGCAGTACTTC. Its protein is CASSQDRRGRYEQYF.

This chain uses TRBV29-1 with TRBJ2-1; 8 bases map to TRBD2. Germline V gene sequence: CDR1 SQVTM, CDR2 ANQGSEA. The CDR3 has 15 amino acids. The ends lost 8 bases at V and 8 bases at J; junction bases unmatched: 17. The CDR3 DNA follows: TGCAGCACCTGGGGAGCGGGGGCCATCGGCGATGAGCAGTTCTTC. It translates to CSTWGAGAIGDEQFF.

V and J are TRBV7-9 and TRBJ2-7, with TRBD2 matching over 8 bases. There are 14 residues in the CDR3. Germline V gene data show CDR1 as SEHNR and CDR2 as FQNEAQ (reference sequence). V trimming: 5 bases; J trimming: 6 bases; junction bases outside the gene matches: 9. The CDR3 bases are TGTGCCAGCAGCACCCCGGGGGGGTGGAGCGAGCAGTACTTC. It encodes CASSTPGGWSEQYF.

This sequence joins TRBV4-2 and TRBJ2-1, with TRBD2 matching 10 bases. Trimming at V came to 3 bases and at J to 5 bases, leaving 4 bases not matched to a gene. The CDR3 is 15 residues long. CDR1 and CDR2 from the germline V gene are LGHNA and YNFKEQ. CDR3 in amino acids: CASSHGLAANNEQFF. DNA of the CDR3: TGTGCCAGCAGCCATGGACTAGCGGCTAACAATGAGCAGTTCTTC.

V gene TRBV27 combines with J gene TRBJ2-3; TRBD2 agrees at 9 bases. Germline V gene data show CDR1 as MNHEY and CDR2 as SMNVEV (reference sequence). After removal of 6 bases from V and 6 bases from J, the junction contained 19 bases not matched to a gene. CDR3 length: 18 residues. This CDR3 reads CASRTAGLRGGVFDTQYF. The CDR3 region has the DNA TGTGCCAGCAGAACAGCCGGGCTTCGCGGGGGGGTTTTTGATACGCAGTATTTT.

The chain recombines TRBV5-1 with TRBJ2-3; D call uncertain. The germline V gene encodes CDR1 SGHRS and CDR2 YFSETQ. The CDR3 runs to 16 residues. With 4 bases removed from V and 2 bases from J, the gap between germline ends came to 17 bases. CDR3 nucleotides: TGCGCCAGCAGCACCAGACCCGAAGGAGCCACAGATACGCAGTATTTT. It encodes CASSTRPEGATDTQYF.

The V gene is TRBV4-3, the J gene TRBJ2-5, with TRBD2 identical over 9 bases. CDR3 size: 15 residues. CDR1 and CDR2 from the germline V gene are LGHNA and YSLEER. J was trimmed by 5 bases and V by 0 bases; bases with no gene match: 4. In DNA, the CDR3 is TGCGCCAGCAGCCAAGAGGGCGGGAGGGTTGAGACCCAGTACTTC. Translation: CASSQEGGRVETQYF.

The chain couples TRBV7-6 to TRBJ2-7, with 14 bases aligning to TRBD2. The CDR3 runs 15 residues. The junction had 7 bases not matched to a gene; V was cut back by 5 bases and J by 7 bases. CDR1 and CDR2 (germline): SGHVS, FNYEAQ. CDR3 sequence reads: CASSAGLAGAREQYF. The CDR3 coding sequence is TGTGCCAGCAGCGCGGGACTAGCGGGAGCAAGAGAGCAGTACTTC.

V gene TRBV4-3 combines with J gene TRBJ1-6, with 7 nucleotides matching TRBD1. Germline CDR1 reads LGHNA; CDR2 reads YSLEER. This CDR3 has 14 amino acids. The V segment lost 0 bases and the J segment 13 bases; nucleotides outside the gene matches: 6. The CDR3 bases are TGCGCCAGCAGCCAAGACGGACAGGTGATGCCCCTCCACTTT. Protein: CASSQDGQVMPLHF.

The DNA of the CDR3 is TGCAGCGCCCAATTAGGGGGGAACACTGAAGCTTTCTTT. Protein product: CSAQLGGNTEAFF. The rearrangement uses TRBV29-1 and TRBJ1-1, with D possibly TRBD1 on 6 matching bases. The germline V gene encodes CDR1 SQVTM and CDR2 ANQGSEA. The V end was cut by 7 bases, the J end by 1 base, with 13 bases between. The CDR3 has 13 amino acids.

The genes are TRBV25-1 and TRBJ2-2; weak D call: TRBD1 (6 bases). V shed 5 bases and J shed 2 bases, with 12 bases lying between them. From germline, CDR1 is MGHDK and CDR2 SYGVNS. The CDR3 is made up of 15 amino acids. The CDR3 protein is CASSSTGTNTGELFF. CDR3 bases: TGTGCCAGCAGTTCTACCGGGACAAACACCGGGGAGCTGTTTTTT.

In regard to this clone: Distinct nucleotide sequences in the sample also encode this CDR3. The chain recombines TRBV20-1 with TRBJ2-3; TRBD1 matches 7 bases. Germline lookup yields CDR1 DFQATT and CDR2 SNEGSKA (reference sequence). This CDR3 has 11 amino acids. Germline trimming cut 3 bases from V and 6 bases from J; bases unmatched to any gene: 0. The CDR3 sequence: CSARDRDTQYF. The CDR3 coding sequence is TGCAGTGCTAGGGACAGGGATACGCAGTATTTT.

The CDR3 here is CASSSRVERSYETQYF. Here the CDR3 DNA reads TGTGCCAGCAGCTCCAGGGTGGAGCGCTCGTATGAGACCCAGTACTTC. The rearrangement uses TRBV7-6 and TRBJ2-5; possible D gene TRBD1, 5 bases. CDR3 length equals 16 residues. CDR1 is SGHVS, CDR2 FNYEAQ, per germline. Trimming cost V 4 bases and J 5 bases, with 20 bases left between them.

This chain uses TRBV4-1 with TRBJ2-5, with D possibly TRBD2 on 6 matching bases. This CDR3 is 16 amino acids long. Germline values: CDR1 MGHRA, CDR2 YSYEKL. The V end was cut by 6 bases, the J end by 0 bases, with 17 bases between. The CDR3 protein is CASRPRFGGDQETQYF. The DNA for the CDR3 is TGCGCCAGCAGACCAAGATTTGGCGGGGACCAAGAGACCCAGTACTTC.